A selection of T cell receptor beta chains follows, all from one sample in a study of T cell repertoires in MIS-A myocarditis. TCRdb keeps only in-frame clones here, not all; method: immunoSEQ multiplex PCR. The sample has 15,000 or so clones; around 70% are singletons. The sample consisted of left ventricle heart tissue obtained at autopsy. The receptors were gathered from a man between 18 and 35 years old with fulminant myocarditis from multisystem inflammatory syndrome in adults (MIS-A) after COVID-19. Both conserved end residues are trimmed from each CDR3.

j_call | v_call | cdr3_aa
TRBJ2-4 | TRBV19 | ASGTVFSKNIQY
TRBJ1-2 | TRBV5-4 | ASSLVGMEGYT
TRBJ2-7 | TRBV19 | ASSRYRTFDEQY
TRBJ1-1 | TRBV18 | ASSPVAGNTEAF
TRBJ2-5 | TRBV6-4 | ASSEVAIQEDQETQY
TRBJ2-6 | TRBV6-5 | ASGPGRANVLT
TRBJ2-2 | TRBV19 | ASSIMGQGTGELF
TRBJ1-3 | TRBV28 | ASSFGQAYTIY
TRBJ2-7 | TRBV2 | ASIRDNSYEQY
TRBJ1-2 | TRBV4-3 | ASSPRDSYGYT
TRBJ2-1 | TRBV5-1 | ASTLTGTSGYNEQF
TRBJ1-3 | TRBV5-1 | ASSLGTSGNTIY
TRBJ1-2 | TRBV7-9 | ASSLRGEGARDGYT
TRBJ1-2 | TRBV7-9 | ASSLGQARGYT
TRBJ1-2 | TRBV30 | AWRGGTASNYGYT
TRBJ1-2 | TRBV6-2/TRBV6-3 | ASSGRNYGYT
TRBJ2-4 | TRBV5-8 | ASSTPPGQVQNIQY
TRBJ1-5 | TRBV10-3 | AISGGQGVNQPQH
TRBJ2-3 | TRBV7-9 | ASSFSGSLTDTQY
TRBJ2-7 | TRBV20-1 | SASPQGLGFGQY
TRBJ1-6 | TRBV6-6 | ASSTIYNSPLH
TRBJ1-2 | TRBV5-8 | ASSRGDVGPGYT
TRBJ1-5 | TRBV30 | AWSDEFRGGNQPQH
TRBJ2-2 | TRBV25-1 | ASRQGGYTGELF
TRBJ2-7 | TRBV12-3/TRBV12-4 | ASSGGPYEQY
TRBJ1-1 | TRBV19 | ATYGGGLAGAF
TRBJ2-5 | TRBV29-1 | SVGQGWRETQY
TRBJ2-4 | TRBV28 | ASSSPGTKNIQY
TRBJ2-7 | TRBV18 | ASSLRDPGTGFYEQY
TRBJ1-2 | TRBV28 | ASNPFWTAYGYT
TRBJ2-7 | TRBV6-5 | ASSSPTGRSYEQY
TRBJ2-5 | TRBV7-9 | ASSLVGIQETQY
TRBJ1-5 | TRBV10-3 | AISDPGTGPRESPQH
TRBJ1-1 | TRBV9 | ASSVGSMNTEAF
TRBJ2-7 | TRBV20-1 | SAMAAWEQY